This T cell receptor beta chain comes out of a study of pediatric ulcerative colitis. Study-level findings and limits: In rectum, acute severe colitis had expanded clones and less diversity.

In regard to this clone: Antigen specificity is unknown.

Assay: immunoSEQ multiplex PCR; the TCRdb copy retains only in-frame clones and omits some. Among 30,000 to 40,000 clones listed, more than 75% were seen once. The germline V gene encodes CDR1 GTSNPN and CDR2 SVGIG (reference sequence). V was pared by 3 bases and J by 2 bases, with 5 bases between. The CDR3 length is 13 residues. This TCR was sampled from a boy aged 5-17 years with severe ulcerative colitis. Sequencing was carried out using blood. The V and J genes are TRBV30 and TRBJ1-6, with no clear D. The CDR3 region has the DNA TGTGCCTGGAGCAGCACCTATAATTCACCCCTCCACTTT. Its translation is CAWSSTYNSPLHF.